Following are 20 T cell receptor beta chains from one sample sequenced in a study of shared clonotypes between healthy human individuals. Data came from immunoSEQ multiplex PCR; TCRdb stores just in-frame clones and leaves some out. This table holds roughly 2 million clones, 85% to 95% found once. Naive CD8 cells, CD45RO-negative and positively selected for CCR7, excluded terminally differentiated effector memory CD45RA+ cells. The sequencing sample was made of naive CD8+ T cells sorted from blood. Receptors were obtained from a man between 18 and 35 years old in good health.

A word on this clone: This CDR3 is also generated by other DNA sequences in the sample. CDR3 amino acids: CASSYSPGGTDTQYF. The CDR3 bases are TGTGCCAGCAGTTACTCCCCGGGAGGCACAGATACGCAGTATTTT. J is TRBJ2-3 and V is TRBV6-5, with a possible D match to TRBD2 (6 bases). CDR1 MNHEY and CDR2 SVGAGI come from the germline V gene. This CDR3 has 15 residues. V gave up 0 bases and J gave up 1 base, with 8 bases separating them.

This chain links TRBV6-1 with TRBJ2-5; 8 nucleotides match TRBD2. The CDR3 spans 16 residues. V lost 2 bases to trimming and J lost 4 bases; unmatched junction nucleotides: 9. Germline V lookup: CDR1 MNHNS, CDR2 SASEGT. The CDR3 reads CASSEYGRGGLETQYF. The DNA for the CDR3 is TGTGCCAGCAGTGAATACGGTCGGGGGGGGCTAGAGACCCAGTACTTC.

The CDR3 DNA reads as TGCGCCAGCAGCCAGGAATTCGTCGCTTCCTACAATGAGCAGTTCTTC. It is translated as CASSQEFVASYNEQFF. The chain employs TRBV4-3 and TRBJ2-1, with unresolved D. The germline gives CDR1 LGHNA, CDR2 YSLEER. CDR3 size: 16 residues. V was shortened by 3 bases and J by 1 base, with 13 bases between the two germline ends.

The genes are TRBV6-5 and TRBJ1-3; the D is unclear. Trimming cost V 4 bases and J 0 bases, with 13 bases left between them. Per the germline V gene, CDR1 is MNHEY and CDR2 is SVGAGI. The CDR3 is 16 residues long. CDR3 residues: CASSFTQAPSGNTIYF. The CDR3, as DNA: TGTGCCAGCAGTTTCACCCAGGCTCCCTCTGGAAACACCATATATTTT.

V is TRBV7-9 and J is TRBJ2-7; 7 bases fit TRBD2. J lost 2 bases, V lost 3 bases, and 10 bases had no gene match. Germline V lookup: CDR1 SEHNR, CDR2 FQNEAQ (reference sequence). The CDR3 covers 16 residues. The chain's CDR3 is CASSFWGGPGPYEQYF. For the CDR3, the DNA is TGTGCCAGCAGCTTTTGGGGGGGACCCGGACCCTACGAGCAGTACTTC.

The rearrangement joins TRBV4-3 to TRBJ2-3, with no clear D. V was clipped by 4 bases and J by 5 bases, with 7 bases between them. Germline values: CDR1 LGHNA, CDR2 YSLEER. The CDR3 runs to 12 residues. The CDR3 region is CASSLEGDTQYF. The CDR3 DNA follows: TGCGCCAGCAGCCTTGAAGGAGATACGCAGTATTTT.

This clone was seen only once. This sample also contains other DNA sequences that code for the same CDR3. V is TRBV7-9 and J is TRBJ2-7; the D gene is possibly TRBD2 (5 bases). CDR1 is SEHNR, CDR2 FQNEAQ, per germline (reference sequence). The length of the CDR3 is 12 residues. The V and J ends lost 4 bases and 6 bases respectively, with 10 bases between them. The CDR3 DNA sequence: TGTGCCAGCAGCTCCGGAGGTCTCGAGCAGTACTTC. This translates into CASSSGGLEQYF.

The chain is built from TRBV27 and TRBJ2-7, with 8 bases identical to TRBD1. The V gene's germline CDR1 is MNHEY and CDR2 SMNVEV (reference sequence). V lost 5 bases, J lost 4 bases, and 10 bases stayed unmatched. This CDR3 contains 15 residues. CDR3 sequence: CASSTADRGTYEQYF. In DNA, the CDR3 is TGTGCCAGCAGTACAGCCGACAGGGGAACATACGAGCAGTACTTC.

The chain recombines TRBV27 with TRBJ2-7; TRBD1 is a possible D gene (6 bases). Per the germline V gene, CDR1 is MNHEY and CDR2 is SMNVEV (reference sequence). Between the trimmed V and J ends, which lost 2 bases and 5 bases, there was a span of 16 bases. The CDR3 has 15 amino acids. CDR3 loop: CASSLGARWTDEQYF. DNA of the CDR3: TGTGCCAGCAGTTTAGGTGCCAGGTGGACAGACGAGCAGTACTTC.

The V gene is TRBV7-9, the J gene TRBJ2-7; D not certain. Germline CDR1 is SEHNR and CDR2 is FQNEAQ (reference sequence). Trimming took 5 bases from V and 3 from J, leaving 17 bases between them. The CDR3 sequence is 15 residues long. CDR3 nucleotide sequence: TGTGCCAGCAGCGCTAGTAGGCTTGGGAACTACGAGCAGTACTTC. This encodes CASSASRLGNYEQYF.

The chain joins TRBV27 to TRBJ2-2; D is perhaps TRBD1 (6 bases). V dropped 3 bases and J dropped 6 bases, with 14 bases sitting between them. This CDR3 contains 15 residues. Germline assignment: CDR1 MNHEY and CDR2 SMNVEV (reference sequence). DNA for the CDR3: TGTGCCAGCAGTTTTTACGACAGGAGCTCCGGGGAGCTGTTTTTT. Encoded protein: CASSFYDRSSGELFF.

The V and J genes are TRBV19 and TRBJ2-3; the match to TRBD2 covers 11 bases. Germline loops: CDR1 LNHDA, CDR2 SQIVND (reference sequence). V lost 3 bases and J lost 5; bases outside the gene matches: 4. The CDR3 is made up of 15 amino acids. CDR3 sequence reads: CASSIWTSGLDTQYF. DNA of the CDR3: TGTGCCAGTAGTATTTGGACTAGCGGGTTAGATACGCAGTATTTT.

The V call is TRBV5-6, the J call TRBJ2-1; TRBD2 matches 13 bases. The germline V gene encodes CDR1 SGHDT and CDR2 YYEEEE. V shed 5 bases and J 8 bases; nucleotides not matched to a gene: 7. The CDR3 length is 15 residues. CDR3 coding DNA: TGTGCCAGCAGGCTGTCACTAGCGGGAGGGGATGAGCAGTTCTTC. Translating gives CASRLSLAGGDEQFF.

The CDR3 DNA reads TGTGCCATCAGTGAGCCCGGGGATGGGAACACTGAAGCTTTCTTT. Translation: CAISEPGDGNTEAFF. V is TRBV10-3 and J is TRBJ1-1; D not resolved. CDR1 ENHRY and CDR2 SYGVKD come from the germline V gene. V was trimmed by 2 bases and J by 1 base, leaving 11 bases between them. The CDR3 length is 15 residues.

V is TRBV4-1 and J is TRBJ2-5; D is unresolved. The CDR3 sequence is 14 residues long. Per germline, CDR1 MGHRA and CDR2 YSYEKL. Trimming removed 3 bases at V and 1 base at J, with 9 bases between. The CDR3 protein is CASSQRTVQETQYF. CDR3 sequence (DNA): TGCGCCAGCAGCCAGAGAACAGTCCAAGAGACCCAGTACTTC.

The chain combines TRBV7-9 with TRBJ1-1; D perhaps matches TRBD1 (6 bases). CDR1 SEHNR and CDR2 FQNEAQ come from the germline V gene (reference sequence). CDR3 size: 14 residues. V lost 5 bases to trimming and J lost 1 base, with 11 bases between them. CDR3 nucleotides: TGTGCCAGCAGCCCCGTGGACAGGAACACTGAAGCTTTCTTT. Its translation: CASSPVDRNTEAFF.

The CDR3 loop is CASSSARGGATNEKLFF. As DNA, the CDR3 is TGTGCCAGCAGTTCCGCGCGGGGAGGGGCAACTAATGAAAAACTGTTTTTT. The chain couples TRBV25-1 to TRBJ1-4, with a possible D match to TRBD1 (5 bases). The ends were cut back, 5 bases at V and 0 bases at J, with 16 bases in the middle. Germline values: CDR1 MGHDK, CDR2 SYGVNS. CDR3 size: 17 residues.

The genes are TRBV10-3 and TRBJ1-1; D remains unclear. The CDR3 totals 14 residues. The germline V gene has CDR1 ENHRY and CDR2 SYGVKD. The ends were cut back, 6 bases at V and 1 base at J, with 12 bases in the middle. The chain's CDR3 is CAIRDIGGNTEAFF. The CDR3 DNA reads as TGTGCCATCAGGGATATTGGAGGGAACACTGAAGCTTTCTTT.

This chain joins TRBV28 and TRBJ2-1; 11 bases are shared with TRBD2. The CDR3 sequence is 13 residues long. Germline CDR1 and CDR2: MDHEN and SYDVKM. V dropped 5 bases and J dropped 7; count of bases not matched to a gene: 1. CDR3 amino acids: CASSPSGGNEQFF. For the CDR3, the DNA is TGTGCCAGCAGTCCTAGCGGGGGGAATGAGCAGTTCTTC.

The chain has TRBV10-2 and TRBJ2-7; the D is unclear. The V and J ends lost 5 bases and 7 bases respectively, with 12 bases between them. Germline CDR1 and CDR2: WSHSY and SAAADI. CDR3 size: 12 residues. DNA of the CDR3: TGCGCCAGCAGTAGAGGCGTCGGGGAGCAGTACTTC. It is translated as CASSRGVGEQYF.